Each of the 23 T cell receptor gamma chains below was sequenced from the same sample in a study of Vδ1+ human thymocytes. Whole-study findings and limits: Thymic TRG and TRD repertoires appeared highly polyclonal, with Gaussian CDR3 length distributions.

Extracted RNA was reverse transcribed into cDNA. CDR3 amplicons came from multiplex PCR with pooled V-gene forward and constant-region reverse primers. TCRdb made new clone calls on the multiplex PCR reads using CATT. The table lists over 25,000 gamma-chain clones, 20% of them singletons. No antigen is known for these receptors. Material for sequencing was Vdelta1+ gamma-delta thymocytes from the thymus. The subset here: FACS-sorted CD3+ TCRalphabeta- TCRVdelta1+ TCRVdelta2- thymocytes. The receptors were sampled from a boy less than two years old who had congenital heart surgery.

Sample share makes this clone medium-sized. Other nucleotide sequences from this sample produce the same CDR3. This chain links TRGV5 with TRGJ1 or TRGJ2. J was trimmed by 11 bases and V by 0 bases; bases with no gene match: 4. Germline loops: CDR1 VINAFY, CDR2 YDVSNSKD. The CDR3 contains 11 residues. The CDR3 sequence: CATWDRLEKLF. DNA for the CDR3: TGTGCCACCTGGGACAGGCTGGAGAAACTCTTT.

A few counts support this clone. Translating the DNA gives a protein that differs from the TCRdb entry at residue 4; the protein shown here is that DNA translation. V is TRGV4 and J is TRGJ1 or TRGJ2. The CDR3 has 11 residues. Per the germline V gene, CDR1 is EGSTGY and CDR2 is YDSYTSSV. With 8 bases clipped from V and 3 bases from J, the junction kept 4 bases outside the gene matches. The chain's CDR3 is CATLIYYKKLF. The CDR3 bases are TGTGCCACCTTGATTTATTATAAGAAACTCTTT.

Of note for this clone: The junction departs from the called germline gene at one end, perhaps through a read error. The rearrangement uses TRGV9 and TRGJ1 or TRGJ2. The CDR3 length is 14 residues. The germline V gene has CDR1 GITISATS and CDR2 ISYDGTV (reference sequence). This CDR3 reads CALWEVLDYYKELF. The CDR3 DNA is TGTGCCTTGTGGGAGGTGTTGGACTATTATAAGGAACTCTTT.

The rearrangement links TRGV2 to TRGJ1 or TRGJ2. CDR1 and CDR2 (germline): EGSNGY, YDSYNSKV. Losses at the gene ends were 4 bases for V and 12 bases for J; bases not matched to a gene: 15. The CDR3 covers 13 residues. The CDR3 spells CATWDRDSGRKLF. Here the CDR3 DNA reads TGTGCCACCTGGGATCGGGACAGCGGTAGGAAACTCTTT.

This clone was recorded a few times. This may stem from a read error, because a much larger clone lies one nucleotide away. The J gene is TRGJ1 or TRGJ2, the V gene TRGV3. The trim removed 3 bases at V and 5 bases at J, leaving 7 bases unmatched. This CDR3 has 13 amino acids. Per germline, CDR1 VTNTFY and CDR2 YDVSTARD (reference sequence). CDR3 residues: CATWDGRDYKKLF. The CDR3, as DNA: TGTGCCACCTGGGACGGTCGGGATTATAAGAAACTCTTT.

This clone has a handful of counts. Germline and junction disagree at one end, which may indicate a read error. The V gene is TRGV5, the J gene TRGJ1 or TRGJ2. The germline V gene encodes CDR1 VINAFY and CDR2 YDVSNSKD. There are 13 residues in the CDR3. The CDR3 bases are TGTGCCACCTGGGAGTCAAATTATTATAAGAAACTCTTC. Protein sequence: CATWESNYYKKLF.

The chain employs TRGV5 and TRGJ1 or TRGJ2. Per germline, CDR1 VINAFY and CDR2 YDVSNSKD. The CDR3 spans 14 residues. J was trimmed by 0 bases and V by 2 bases; bases with no gene match: 4. The CDR3 loop reads CATWDTQNYYKKLF. CDR3 sequence (DNA): TGTGCCACCTGGGACACACAGAATTATTATAAGAAACTCTTT.

A few counts support this clone. V is TRGV8 and J is TRGJ1 or TRGJ2. With 5 bases clipped from V and 9 bases from J, the junction kept 10 bases outside the gene matches. The CDR3 is 12 amino acids. CDR1 is VENAVY and CDR2 is YDSYNSRV in the germline V gene. The CDR3 reads CATWGTRGKKLF. The CDR3 nucleotides are TGTGCCACCTGGGGGACAAGGGGTAAGAAACTCTTT.

The rearrangement joins TRGV2 to TRGJ1 or TRGJ2. The V gene's germline CDR1 is EGSNGY and CDR2 YDSYNSKV. The V and J ends lost 0 bases and 7 bases, in that order; junction bases with no gene match: 9. This CDR3 region has 14 residues. CDR3 residues: CATWDGPTGYKKLF. CDR3 nucleotides: TGTGCCACCTGGGACGGGCCGACAGGCTATAAGAAACTCTTT.

As concerns this clone: This sample also contains other DNA sequences that code for the same CDR3. The chain uses TRGV4 and TRGJ1 or TRGJ2. Germline trimming cut 0 bases from V and 12 bases from J; bases unmatched to any gene: 5. Germline assignment: CDR1 EGSTGY and CDR2 YDSYTSSV. The CDR3 extends over 11 amino acids. The DNA for the CDR3 is TGTGCCACCTGGGATGGGGACAGGAAACTCTTT. Encoded protein: CATWDGDRKLF.

The J gene is TRGJ1 or TRGJ2, the V gene TRGV9. CDR1 is GITISATS and CDR2 is ISYDGTV in the germline V gene (reference sequence). The CDR3 covers 15 residues. The ends lost 1 base at V and 3 bases at J; junction bases unmatched: 9. CDR3 in amino acids: CALWEVDDFYYKKLF. The CDR3 DNA follows: TGTGCCTTGTGGGAGGTCGACGATTTTTATTATAAGAAACTCTTT.

The chain employs TRGV9 and TRGJ1 or TRGJ2. With 3 bases clipped from V and 10 bases from J, the junction kept 6 bases outside the gene matches. CDR1 GITISATS and CDR2 ISYDGTV come from the germline V gene (reference sequence). This CDR3 is built from 11 residues. The CDR3 loop reads CALWECQKKLF. As DNA, the CDR3 is TGTGCCTTGTGGGAGTGCCAAAAGAAACTCTTT.

This chain connects TRGV5 to TRGJP1. The CDR3 spans 14 residues. The germline V gene has CDR1 VINAFY and CDR2 YDVSNSKD. With 0 bases clipped from V and 4 bases from J, the junction kept 2 bases outside the gene matches. CDR3 sequence reads: CATWDRSTGWFKIF. The CDR3 region has the DNA TGTGCCACCTGGGACAGGAGCACTGGTTGGTTCAAGATATTT.

This clone has only a few counts. This chain joins TRGV2 and TRGJ1 or TRGJ2. The V gene's germline CDR1 is EGSNGY and CDR2 YDSYNSKV. The CDR3 is 10 amino acids. The V and J ends lost 6 bases and 12 bases, in that order; junction bases with no gene match: 8. The CDR3 is CATWLRGKLF. DNA of the CDR3: TGTGCCACCTGGCTACGGGGGAAACTCTTT.

This clone was found a few times. This may be a read error, as it is one base from a much larger clone. This CDR3 is also generated by other DNA sequences in the sample. V and J are TRGV9 and TRGJ1 or TRGJ2. CDR3 length: 12 amino acids. Germline V CDR1 and CDR2: GITISATS, ISYDGTV (reference sequence). Losses at the gene ends were 3 bases for V and 2 bases for J; bases not matched to a gene: 1. DNA for the CDR3: TGTGCCTTGTGGGAGTATTATTATAAGAAACTCTTT. It is translated as CALWEYYYKKLF.

On this clone itself: The same CDR3 can be traced to other DNA sequences in this sample. This chain uses TRGV4 with TRGJ1 or TRGJ2. The CDR3 covers 9 residues. Per germline, CDR1 EGSTGY and CDR2 YDSYTSSV. With 4 bases clipped from V and 11 bases from J, the junction kept 2 bases outside the gene matches. CDR3 loop: CATWDEKLF. CDR3 sequence (DNA): TGTGCCACCTGGGACGAGAAACTCTTT.

This clone turned up a few times. Possible read error: a much larger clone is one base away. This sample includes further DNA sequences coding for the same CDR3. The genes are TRGV2 and TRGJ1 or TRGJ2. CDR3 length equals 13 residues. Germline lookup yields CDR1 EGSNGY and CDR2 YDSYNSKV. Trimming took 0 bases from V and 6 from J; bases not matched to a gene: 5. The CDR3 nucleotides read TGTGCCACCTGGGACGGGCCTTCTTATAAGAAACTCTTT. Encoded protein: CATWDGPSYKKLF.

The chain is built from TRGV4 and TRGJ1 or TRGJ2. Unmatched junction bases numbered 6, after V lost 5 bases and J lost 5 bases. The CDR3 contains 12 residues. Germline V gene lookup returns CDR1 EGSTGY and CDR2 YDSYTSSV. CDR3 sequence (DNA): TGTGCCACCTGGGCTGTTGATTATAAGAAACTCTTT. It yields the protein CATWAVDYKKLF.

The sample holds a few counts of this clone. The chain couples TRGV5 to TRGJ1 or TRGJ2. This CDR3 comprises 15 residues. The germline CDR1 and CDR2 sequences are VINAFY and YDVSNSKD. Trimming cost V 0 bases and J 2 bases; bases outside gene matches: 7. The CDR3 is CATWDRQKDYYKKLF. Written as DNA, the CDR3 is TGTGCCACCTGGGACAGGCAAAAAGATTATTATAAGAAACTCTTT.

A few counts support this clone. The rearrangement links TRGV9 to TRGJ1 or TRGJ2. The CDR3 is 14 residues long. CDR1 and CDR2 from the germline V gene are GITISATS and ISYDGTV (reference sequence). The V and J ends lost 0 bases and 6 bases, in that order; junction bases with no gene match: 8. CDR3 coding DNA: TGTGCCTTGTGGGAGGTGAGGGGTTGTTATAAGAAACTCTTT. This gives the protein CALWEVRGCYKKLF.

A note on this clone: At one end, the junction sequence differs from germline, possibly due to a read error. The rearrangement links TRGV3 to TRGJ1 or TRGJ2. The CDR3 covers 14 residues. Germline V gene sequence: CDR1 VTNTFY, CDR2 YDVSTARD (reference sequence). CDR3 sequence: CATWDRKYYYKNLF. The CDR3 bases are TGTGCCACCTGGGACAGAAAGTATTATTATAAGAATCTCTTT.

This chain connects TRGV4 to TRGJ1 or TRGJ2. Germline loops: CDR1 EGSTGY, CDR2 YDSYTSSV. The CDR3 spans 14 residues. V lost 1 base and J lost 1; bases outside the gene matches: 4. The CDR3 protein is CATWDGNNYYKKLF. In nucleotides, the CDR3 is TGTGCCACCTGGGATGGAAATAATTATTATAAGAAACTCTTT.

The chain combines TRGV3 with TRGJP2. Trimming at V came to 0 bases and at J to 16 bases, leaving 8 bases not matched to a gene. The CDR3 runs to 12 residues. CDR1 and CDR2 (germline): VTNTFY, YDVSTARD (reference sequence). This chain's CDR3 is CATWDRHARKTF. In DNA, the CDR3 is TGTGCCACCTGGGACAGGCACGCTCGCAAGACGTTT.